Below, one T cell receptor (beta chain) is given with its context. This entry is derived from a study of blood T cell repertoires in COVID-19. The overall study: From the United States, Italy and Spain came samples of acute and convalescent COVID-19. T cells, B-cell-depleted T cells, or PBMCs supplied cDNA or gDNA.

Repertoires were generated with immunoSEQ multiplex PCR, while TCRdb's copy carries only in-frame clones and drops some. The sample lists 490,000 or so clones, roughly 90% occurring once. Cohorts were assigned according to the clinical history that participants reported. For recovered donors of Cohort 3, there were two negative PCRs, clearance, or symptom resolution. Sample: PBMCs or T cells enriched from blood (not recorded which). The source is a woman aged 35 to 49 who had recovered from COVID-19.

CDR3 coding DNA: TGTGCCAGCAGTTGGGCAGGGAGACTTCAGGGGGAGACCCAGTACTTC. Translation: CASSWAGRLQGETQYF. This chain connects TRBV7-9 to TRBJ2-5; possible D gene TRBD1, 6 bases. The CDR3 is made up of 16 amino acids. The V end lost 6 bases, the J end lost 5 bases, and 22 bases lay between the germline ends. Germline V gene lookup returns CDR1 SEHNR and CDR2 FQNEAQ (reference sequence).